Reported below is one TCR beta chain. The sample is drawn from a study of blood T cell repertoires in COVID-19. Germline lookup yields CDR1 SGHTA and CDR2 FQGNSA. The ends lost 5 bases at V and 2 bases at J; junction bases unmatched: 5. The CDR3 has 16 amino acids. Original processing methods: Nucleated cell number was recorded as an estimate derived from reference gene primer amplification. TCRdb's table, derived via immunoSEQ multiplex PCR, lists solely in-frame clones and lacks some. The DNA was the basis for D and trimming; V, J and clone size are from that table. The data hold some 260,000 clones, with more than 70% observed a single time.

The chain combines TRBV7-2 with TRBJ2-6; the match to TRBD2 covers 8 bases. The source of this sequence is a woman between 40 and 50 years old who had recovered from COVID-19. The sample consisted of peripheral blood. CDR3 region: CASSARGGAGANVLTF. In nucleotides, the CDR3 is TGTGCCAGCAGCGCCCGGGGGGGTGCTGGGGCCAACGTCCTGACTTTC.